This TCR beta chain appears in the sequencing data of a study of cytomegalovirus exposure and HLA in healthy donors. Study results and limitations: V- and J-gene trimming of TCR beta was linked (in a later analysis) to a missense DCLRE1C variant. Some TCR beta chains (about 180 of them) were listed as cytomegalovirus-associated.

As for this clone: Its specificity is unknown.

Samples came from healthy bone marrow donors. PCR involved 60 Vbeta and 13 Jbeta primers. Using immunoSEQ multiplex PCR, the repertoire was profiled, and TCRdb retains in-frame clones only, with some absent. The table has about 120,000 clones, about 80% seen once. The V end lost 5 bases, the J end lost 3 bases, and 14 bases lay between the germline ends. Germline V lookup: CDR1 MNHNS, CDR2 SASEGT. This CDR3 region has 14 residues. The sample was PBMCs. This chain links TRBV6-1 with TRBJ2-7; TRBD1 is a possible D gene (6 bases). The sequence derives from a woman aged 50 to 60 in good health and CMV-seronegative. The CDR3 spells CASSLPGQIYEQYF. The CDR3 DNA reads TGTGCCAGCAGTTTGCCGGGACAAATCTACGAGCAGTACTTC.